Listed below are T cell receptor beta chains from one sample, sequenced in a study of technical replicates of blood from a handful of donors. The data were produced by immunoSEQ multiplex PCR, yet TCRdb's version contains in-frame clones alone and is incomplete. The sample holds some 57,000 clones, 89% seen once. The specimen sequenced was PBMCs. The origin of the receptors is a human donor in good health. Some clones in this sample may be carry-over from other donors' samples. CDR3s include the opening cysteine and the closing phenylalanine or tryptophan. The order of the fields is V gene, clone size, J gene, D gene, CDR3 DNA, CDR3 protein. The D gene is left open where the match is weak. A clone size is listed for some rows: how often the clone was seen (once, few, many), or a class if it is expanded.

V: TRBV7-8
size: once
J: TRBJ1-1
D: TRBD1
DNA: TGTGCCAGCAGCACCCGGACAGGGCTGAACACTGAAGCTTTCTTT
CDR3: CASSTRTGLNTEAFF

V: TRBV5-4
size: .
J: TRBJ2-1
D: TRBD1
DNA: TGTGCCAGCAGCTCAGGGGGCCTGGCCTACAATGAGCAGTTCTTC
CDR3: CASSSGGLAYNEQFF

V: TRBV9
size: .
J: TRBJ1-5
D: .
DNA: TGTGCCAGCAGCGACAATAGCAATCAGCCCCAGCATTTT
CDR3: CASSDNSNQPQHF

V: TRBV5-6
size: .
J: TRBJ2-6
D: .
DNA: TGTGCCAGCAGCTATACAGGGAGTAGAGGGGCCAACGTCCTGACTTTC
CDR3: CASSYTGSRGANVLTF

V: TRBV30
size: .
J: TRBJ1-2
D: .
DNA: TGTGCCTGGAGACCCCGAGGGCCCAACTATGGCTACACCTTC
CDR3: CAWRPRGPNYGYTF

V: TRBV11-2
size: .
J: TRBJ1-4
D: TRBD1
DNA: TGTGCCAGCAGCCAGGGGGCAGGGGGTGAAAAACTGTTTTTT
CDR3: CASSQGAGGEKLFF

V: TRBV4-2
size: .
J: TRBJ2-1
D: .
DNA: TGTGCCAGCAGCCAAGGGGTAGCCAATGAGCAGTTCTTC
CDR3: CASSQGVANEQFF

V: TRBV7-9
size: .
J: TRBJ1-2
D: TRBD1
DNA: TGTGCCAGCAGCAGTAGGGACAGGGCGGACTATGGCTACACCTTC
CDR3: CASSSRDRADYGYTF

V: TRBV25-1
size: .
J: TRBJ2-7
D: .
DNA: TGTGCCAGCACAATGCTACGGGAGTCATCCTACGAGCAGTACTTC
CDR3: CASTMLRESSYEQYF

V: TRBV20-1
size: .
J: TRBJ1-2
D: .
DNA: TGCAGTGTAACAACCCAGTATGGCTACACCTTC
CDR3: CSVTTQYGYTF

V: TRBV7-2
size: once
J: TRBJ2-2
D: .
DNA: TGTGCCAGCAGCCCTGGGACAAACGCGAACACCGGGGAGCTGTTTTTT
CDR3: CASSPGTNANTGELFF

V: TRBV6-5
size: .
J: TRBJ2-7
D: TRBD2
DNA: TGTGCCAGCAGTTCCCTTAGCGGGAGAAGTGGGTACGAGCAGTACTTC
CDR3: CASSSLSGRSGYEQYF

V: TRBV27
size: once
J: TRBJ2-2
D: TRBD2
DNA: TGTGCCAGCAGTTGGGCGGGAGGGGCCGGGGAGCTGTTTTTT
CDR3: CASSWAGGAGELFF

V: TRBV5-6
size: .
J: TRBJ2-1
D: TRBD2
DNA: TGTGCCAGCAGCTTGCAACTAGCGGCCTACAATGAGCAGTTCTTC
CDR3: CASSLQLAAYNEQFF

V: TRBV19
size: .
J: TRBJ2-2
D: TRBD2
DNA: TGTGCCAGTAGTGGCGGGGGGTCCGGGGAGCTGTTTTTT
CDR3: CASSGGGSGELFF

V: TRBV7-9
size: once
J: TRBJ2-7
D: .
DNA: TGTGCCAGCAGCTTAGATGGACGCACGGGAATTGACTACGAGCAGTACTTC
CDR3: CASSLDGRTGIDYEQYF

V: TRBV30
size: .
J: TRBJ2-3
D: TRBD2
DNA: TGTGCCTGGAGTGTATCTGCGGGAGCTAGGGATACGCAGTATTTT
CDR3: CAWSVSAGARDTQYF

V: TRBV10-3
size: .
J: TRBJ1-1
D: .
DNA: TGTGCCATCAGTGAGTCGGAGAAGAACACTGAAGCTTTCTTT
CDR3: CAISESEKNTEAFF

V: TRBV7-2
size: .
J: TRBJ2-2
D: TRBD1
DNA: TGTGCCAGCAGCTCGTCGACAGGGAGGAACACCGGGGAGCTGTTTTTT
CDR3: CASSSSTGRNTGELFF

V: TRBV27
size: .
J: TRBJ2-3
D: .
DNA: TGTGCCAGCAGTTTATCCTCTAGCACAGATACGCAGTATTTT
CDR3: CASSLSSSTDTQYF

V: TRBV9
size: .
J: TRBJ2-7
D: .
DNA: TGTGCCAGCAGCGTAGGAGACATAACCTACGAGCAGTACTTC
CDR3: CASSVGDITYEQYF

V: TRBV2
size: .
J: TRBJ2-1
D: TRBD2
DNA: TGTGCCAGCAGGGGTTCGCTAGCGGGAGTGAAGAATGAGCAGTTCTTC
CDR3: CASRGSLAGVKNEQFF

V: TRBV7-2
size: .
J: TRBJ2-1
D: TRBD2
DNA: TGTGCCAGCAGCTCCTCGATTAGCGGGGTGGGAGAGCAGTTCTTC
CDR3: CASSSSISGVGEQFF

V: TRBV7-9
size: .
J: TRBJ1-2
D: .
DNA: TGTGCCAGCAGCTCAGGGGACGAGGACTATGGCTACACCTTC
CDR3: CASSSGDEDYGYTF

V: TRBV7-2
size: few
J: TRBJ1-2
D: .
DNA: TGTGCCAGCAGCTCAAACTACCTTTATGGCTACACCTTC
CDR3: CASSSNYLYGYTF

V: TRBV6-5
size: few
J: TRBJ2-1
D: .
DNA: TGTGCCAGCAGTGTCGCGGATGAGCAGTTCTTC
CDR3: CASSVADEQFF

V: TRBV11-2
size: once
J: TRBJ2-2
D: .
DNA: TGTGCCAGCAGCTTGTGGCAGACTTTCGGGGAGCTGTTTTTT
CDR3: CASSLWQTFGELFF

V: TRBV6-1
size: .
J: TRBJ1-5
D: .
DNA: TGTGCCAGCAGTGAACGACAGAATCCCCAGCCCCAGCATTTT
CDR3: CASSERQNPQPQHF

V: TRBV28
size: .
J: TRBJ1-1
D: TRBD1
DNA: TGTGCCACGGCAGACGGCCAGGGGGCGAGCACTGAAGCTTTCTTT
CDR3: CATADGQGASTEAFF

V: TRBV13
size: .
J: TRBJ2-7
D: .
DNA: TGTGCCAGCAGCTTGCGGGGCTTAACGACCTACGAGCAGTACTTC
CDR3: CASSLRGLTTYEQYF

V: TRBV6-1
size: few
J: TRBJ2-7
D: .
DNA: TGTGCCAGCAGTACAGCTACCTACGAGCAGTACTTC
CDR3: CASSTATYEQYF

V: TRBV4-2
size: .
J: TRBJ2-3
D: TRBD2
DNA: TGTGCCAGCAGCCAAGATCGGCCTAGCGGGGTTACGGTAGATACGCAGTATTTT
CDR3: CASSQDRPSGVTVDTQYF

V: TRBV19
size: .
J: TRBJ1-2
D: .
DNA: TGTGCCAGTAGTATAGCACGGGAAACCCGGAATGGCTACACCTTC
CDR3: CASSIARETRNGYTF

V: TRBV29-1
size: once
J: TRBJ1-2
D: .
DNA: TGCAGCGTGGACGGGACAAACTATGGCTACACCTTC
CDR3: CSVDGTNYGYTF

V: TRBV15
size: .
J: TRBJ1-2
D: .
DNA: TGTGCCACCAGCAGGGAGGGCGCATATGGCTACACCTTC
CDR3: CATSREGAYGYTF